This T cell receptor (beta chain) is from a study of blood T cell repertoires in COVID-19. At the level of the study: Sites across the United States, Italy and Spain contributed samples from acute and convalescent COVID-19. PBMCs, B-cell-depleted T cells, or T cells provided the cDNA or gDNA that made up the material.

This CDR3 is built from 19 residues. The V segment lost 2 bases and the J segment 0 bases; nucleotides outside the gene matches: 10. Germline V gene lookup returns CDR1 LGHDT and CDR2 YNNKEL (reference sequence). Under the authors' procedure: Estimated nucleated cell counts came from reference gene primer amplification. Profiling relied on immunoSEQ multiplex PCR, and the TCRdb table lists in-frame clones only, not all of them. For V, J and clone size, that table is used; D and trimming come from the DNA. The repertoire consists of roughly 75,000 clones, with 80% to 90% occurring once and the leading ten covering 0.5% to 0.7%.

The sample was peripheral blood. The chain joins TRBV3-1 (or the pseudogene TRBV3-2) to TRBJ1-2; TRBD1 matches 12 bases. The TCR originated in a man in his sixties with acute or convalescent COVID-19. Written as DNA, the CDR3 is TGTGCCAGCAGCCAAACCAACCCGGGACAGGGGGCGACTAACTATGGCTACACCTTC. This codes for CASSQTNPGQGATNYGYTF.